Each of the 9 T cell receptor beta chains below was sequenced from the same sample in a study of Ad26.COV2.S vaccination and SARS-CoV-2 variants. Treatment specified: about 20 received Ad26.COV2.S at low or high dose, single or two shots; roughly five received placebo; per-sample allocation not given. Sample collection was performed on day 63 after the first vaccine or placebo injection. Clones were read by immunoSEQ multiplex PCR, and TCRdb kept only the in-frame ones, dropping some. Of roughly 420,000 clones listed, around 87% are singletons. The sample here was peripheral blood, taken in a trial of Ad26.COV2.S vaccine versus placebo. The receptor set was obtained from a person aged 18-60 years who received the Ad26.COV2.S COVID-19 vaccine or a placebo.

This clone was seen more than once but under ten times. V and J are TRBV28 and TRBJ1-5, with D possibly matching TRBD1 (5 bases). Trimming removed 5 bases at V and 2 bases at J, with 19 bases between. CDR1 MDHEN and CDR2 SYDVKM come from the germline V gene. The CDR3 loop spans 17 amino acids. The CDR3 DNA is TGTGCCAGCAGTAGATCCCGGGCCCGAGGGGGCAATCAGCCCCAGCATTTT. This translates into CASSRSRARGGNQPQHF. The complete variable domain, with remaining parts taken from reference TRBV28 and TRBJ1-5, reads DVKVTQSSRYLVKRTGEKVFLECVQDMDHENMFWYRQDPGLGLRLIYFSYDVKMKEKGDIPEGYSVSREKKERFSLILESASTNQTSMYLCASSRSRARGGNQPQHFGDGTRLSIL.

Only a few counts were recorded for this clone. This sequence joins TRBV5-1 and TRBJ1-1; D might be TRBD1 (5 bases). Germline-derived CDR1 and CDR2 are SGHRS and YFSETQ. Trimming left V 4 bases short and J 6 bases short, with 16 bases between. The CDR3 runs to 14 residues. DNA for the CDR3: TGCGCCAGCAGCCTGGGACTCCCTCAGGCTGAAGCTTTCTTT. Translated, it gives CASSLGLPQAEAFF. The full variable domain, with the rest looked up from reference TRBV5-1 and TRBJ1-1, is KAGVTQTPRYLIKTRGQQVTLSCSPISGHRSVSWYQQTPGQGLQFLFEYFSETQRNKGNFPGRFSGRQFSNSRSEMNVSTLELGDSALYLCASSLGLPQAEAFFGQGTRLTVV.

The chain carries TRBV5-1 and TRBJ2-1; a possible D gene is TRBD2 (6 bases). Germline-derived CDR1 and CDR2 are SGHRS and YFSETQ. V shed 5 bases and J shed 4 bases, with 16 bases lying between them. CDR3 length: 15 amino acids. CDR3 in DNA: TGCGCCAGCAGGTCAACCGGGACTGGGTACAATGAGCAGTTCTTC. Translation gives CASRSTGTGYNEQFF.

This clone was recorded once. CDR3 sequence (DNA): TGTGCCAGCAGCGTAGCTGATAACTATGGCTACACCTTC. It yields the protein CASSVADNYGYTF. This rearrangement joins TRBV9 to TRBJ1-2; D not resolved. Trimming stripped 0 bases from V and 1 base from J, with 4 bases between. Germline CDR1 and CDR2: SGDLS and YYNGEE. CDR3 length: 13 residues.

This clone was picked up one time. CDR3 DNA sequence: TGTGCCAGTAGTCCTCGGGAGGGGAATCTCTACGAGCAGTACTTC. Encoded protein: CASSPREGNLYEQYF. V gene TRBV19 combines with J gene TRBJ2-7; 8 bases match TRBD2. The CDR3 is 15 residues long. The germline V gene has CDR1 LNHDA and CDR2 SQIVND (reference sequence). J was trimmed by 3 bases and V by 5 bases; bases with no gene match: 9.

The chain combines TRBV28 with TRBJ2-7, with D perhaps TRBD1 (6 bases). CDR1 is MDHEN, CDR2 SYDVKM, per germline. CDR3 length: 14 amino acids. Trimming pared 1 base from V and 6 bases from J, leaving 13 bases between. The CDR3 DNA is TGTGCCAGCAGTTTATCGCAGGGGCAAAGCGAGCAGTACTTC. This sequence encodes CASSLSQGQSEQYF.

Only one count was recorded for this clone. The chain couples TRBV12-3 or TRBV12-4 to TRBJ1-5; D perhaps matches TRBD1 (6 bases). The CDR3 runs 13 residues. V lost 5 bases and J 10 bases, leaving 15 bases between the germline ends. The CDR3 here is CASSRAGGQPQHF. The CDR3 DNA sequence: TGTGCCAGCAGTCGGGCGGGGGGACAACCCCAGCATTTT.

This chain uses TRBV6-4 with TRBJ2-7, with 9 bases aligning to TRBD1. V shed 6 bases, J shed 4 bases, and the junction held 10 bases outside the gene matches. The germline V gene encodes CDR1 MRHNA and CDR2 SNTAGT. CDR3 size: 15 residues. CDR3 in amino acids: CASRLGTGLLYEQYF. The DNA of the CDR3 is TGTGCCAGCAGGCTAGGGACAGGGCTTTTATACGAGCAGTACTTC.

V and J are TRBV19 and TRBJ2-1, with D possibly matching TRBD1 (6 bases). Germline V gene data show CDR1 as LNHDA and CDR2 as SQIVND (reference sequence). Trimming removed 8 bases at V and 7 bases at J, with 12 bases between. The CDR3 spans 12 residues. The CDR3 DNA reads as TGTGCCAGTTCCCTAGGGGGAAATGAGCAGTTCTTC. Its protein is CASSLGGNEQFF.